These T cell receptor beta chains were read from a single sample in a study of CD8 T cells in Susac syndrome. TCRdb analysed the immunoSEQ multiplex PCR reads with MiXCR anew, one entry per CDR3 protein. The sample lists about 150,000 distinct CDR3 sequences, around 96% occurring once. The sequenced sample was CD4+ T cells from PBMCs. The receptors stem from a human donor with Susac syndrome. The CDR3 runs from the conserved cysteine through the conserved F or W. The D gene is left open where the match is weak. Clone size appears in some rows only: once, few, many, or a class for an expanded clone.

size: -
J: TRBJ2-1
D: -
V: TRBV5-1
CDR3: CASVRVIDGYNEQFF
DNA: TGCGCCAGCGTAAGGGTAATAGACGGATACAATGAGCAGTTCTTC

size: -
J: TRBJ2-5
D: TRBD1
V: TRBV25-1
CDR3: CASSEYVRGRKETQYF
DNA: TGTGCCAGCAGTGAATATGTCAGGGGGCGGAAAGAGACCCAGTACTTC

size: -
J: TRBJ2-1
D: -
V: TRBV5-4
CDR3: CASSHLARDEQFF
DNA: TGTGCCAGCAGTCACCTTGCCAGGGATGAGCAGTTCTTC

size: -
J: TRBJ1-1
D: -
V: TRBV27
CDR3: CASSSGQRPNTEAFF
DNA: TGTGCCAGCAGTTCTGGACAGAGACCGAACACTGAAGCTTTCTTT

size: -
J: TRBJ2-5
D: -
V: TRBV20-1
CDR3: CSAPPGAGADETQYF
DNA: TGCAGTGCCCCCCCAGGTGCGGGGGCCGATGAGACCCAGTACTTC

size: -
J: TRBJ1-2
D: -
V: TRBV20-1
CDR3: CSARRTRGGANYGYTF
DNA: TGCAGTGCTAGAAGGACGAGAGGGGGAGCTAACTATGGCTACACCTTC

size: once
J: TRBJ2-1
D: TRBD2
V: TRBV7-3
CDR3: CASSSQSGGQYNEQFF
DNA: TGTGCCAGCAGCTCCCAAAGCGGGGGGCAATACAATGAGCAGTTCTTC

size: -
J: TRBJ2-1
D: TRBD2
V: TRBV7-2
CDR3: CASSLASGFDYNEQFF
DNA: TGTGCCAGCAGCTTAGCTAGCGGGTTCGACTACAATGAGCAGTTCTTC

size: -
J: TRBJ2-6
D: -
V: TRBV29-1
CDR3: CSVDSSSGANVLTF
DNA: TGCAGCGTGGACAGTTCCTCTGGGGCCAACGTCCTGACTTTC

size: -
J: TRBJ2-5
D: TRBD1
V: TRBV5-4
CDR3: CASSTRQGAYPQETQYF
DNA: TGTGCCAGCAGCACCCGACAGGGGGCGTACCCTCAAGAGACCCAGTACTTC

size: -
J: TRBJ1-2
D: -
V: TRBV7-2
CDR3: CASSQDSPDGYTF
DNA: TGTGCCAGCAGCCAAGACAGCCCCGACGGCTACACCTTC

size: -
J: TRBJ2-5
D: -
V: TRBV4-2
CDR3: CASSQIGEETQYF
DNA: TGTGCCAGCAGCCAGATCGGGGAAGAGACCCAGTACTTC

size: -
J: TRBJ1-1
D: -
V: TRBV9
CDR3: CASSVEGRMNTEAFF
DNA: TGTGCCAGCAGCGTAGAAGGACGGATGAACACTGAAGCTTTCTTT

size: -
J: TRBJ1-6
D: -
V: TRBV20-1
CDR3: CSARDEGESYNSPLHF
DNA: TGCAGTGCTAGAGATGAGGGCGAATCCTATAATTCACCCCTCCACTTT

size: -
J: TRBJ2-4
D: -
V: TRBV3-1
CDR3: CASSQGWGSQYF
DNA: TGTGCCAGCAGCCAAGGATGGGGTTCTCAGTACTTC

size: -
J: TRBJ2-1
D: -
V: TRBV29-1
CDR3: CSVHGAYNEQFF
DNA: TGCAGCGTTCACGGGGCCTACAATGAGCAGTTCTTC

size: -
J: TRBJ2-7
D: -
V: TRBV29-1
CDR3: CSVREDYEQYF
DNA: TGCAGCGTGAGGGAAGACTACGAGCAGTACTTC

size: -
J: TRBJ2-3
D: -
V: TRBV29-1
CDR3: CSVLVSSDTQYF
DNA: TGCAGCGTCCTGGTGTCGTCAGATACGCAGTATTTT

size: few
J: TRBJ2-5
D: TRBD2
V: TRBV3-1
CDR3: CASSQVTGREETQYF
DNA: TGTGCCAGCAGCCAAGTTACGGGGAGGGAGGAGACCCAGTACTTC

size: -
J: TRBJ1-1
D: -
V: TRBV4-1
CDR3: CASSHLGQNTEAFF
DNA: TGCGCCAGCAGCCACCTGGGACAGAACACTGAAGCTTTCTTT

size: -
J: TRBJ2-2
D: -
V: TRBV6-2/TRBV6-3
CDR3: CASTTFTGELFF
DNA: TGTGCCAGCACCACGTTCACCGGGGAGCTGTTTTTT

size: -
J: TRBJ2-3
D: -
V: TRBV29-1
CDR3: CSVIGGPSTDTQYF
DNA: TGCAGCGTAATCGGGGGTCCTAGCACAGATACGCAGTATTTT

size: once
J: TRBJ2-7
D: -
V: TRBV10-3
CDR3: CAIRGLYEQYF
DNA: TGTGCCATCAGAGGACTATACGAGCAGTACTTC

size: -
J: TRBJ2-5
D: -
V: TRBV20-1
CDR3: CSALGDQETQYF
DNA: TGCAGTGCCTTGGGAGACCAAGAGACCCAGTACTTC

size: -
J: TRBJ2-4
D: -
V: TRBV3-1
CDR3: CASSLSDLSLAKNIQYF
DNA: TGTGCCAGCAGCCTTTCGGACTTGTCTCTAGCCAAAAACATTCAGTACTTC

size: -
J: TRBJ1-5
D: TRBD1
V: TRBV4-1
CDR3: CASSFTGTGGNRGNQPQHF
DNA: TGCGCCAGCAGCTTTACTGGGACAGGGGGCAATCGGGGCAATCAGCCCCAGCATTTT

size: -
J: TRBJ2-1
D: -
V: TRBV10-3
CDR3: CAISEISSANNEQFF
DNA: TGTGCCATCAGTGAAATTTCCTCGGCCAACAATGAGCAGTTCTTC

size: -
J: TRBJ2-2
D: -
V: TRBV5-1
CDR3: CASSLIGRDTGELFF
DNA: TGCGCCAGCAGCTTGATCGGACGCGACACCGGGGAGCTGTTTTTT

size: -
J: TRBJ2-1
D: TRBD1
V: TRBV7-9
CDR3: CASSLDRGEYNEQFF
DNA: TGTGCCAGCAGCTTGGACAGGGGAGAGTACAATGAGCAGTTCTTC

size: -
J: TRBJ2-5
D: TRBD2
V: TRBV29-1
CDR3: CSVEGGELQETQYF
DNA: TGCAGCGTTGAGGGGGGGGAACTACAAGAGACCCAGTACTTC

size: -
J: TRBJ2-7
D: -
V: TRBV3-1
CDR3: CASSQDPTGAQIEQYF
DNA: TGTGCCAGCAGCCAAGATCCCACGGGGGCCCAAATAGAGCAGTACTTC

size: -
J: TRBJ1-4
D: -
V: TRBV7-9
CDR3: CASGTEKLFF
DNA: TGTGCCAGCGGGACCGAAAAACTGTTTTTT

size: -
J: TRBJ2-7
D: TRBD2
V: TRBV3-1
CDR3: CASSQDRGGGAQYF
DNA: TGTGCCAGCAGCCAAGATCGTGGCGGGGGGGCACAGTACTTC